The 4 T cell receptor beta chains in this list originate from one sample, sequenced in a study of Tregs in tolerant kidney transplant recipients. The nonmyeloablative bone marrow transplants came from related graft donors, with transient mixed chimerism. Method: immunoSEQ multiplex PCR; TCRdb's copy keeps in-frame clones and lacks some. The repertoire table contains more than 10,000 clones. Sequencing used CD8+ T cells from blood (PBMCs), obtained 24 months after the transplant. These receptors were taken from a human patient who received a combined kidney and bone marrow transplant. Some T cells may arise from the graft donor.

CDR3 DNA (partial): TGTGCCAGCAGCTTACCCTACTACGAG. Its protein product is CASSLPYYE. The entire CDR3 is CASSLPYYEQYF. The V gene is TRBV7-2, the J gene TRBJ2-7; D is unclear. The read finishes 3 residues shy of the CDR3 end, and the germline J gene is used to complete it. Trimming cost V 2 bases and J 3 bases, with 5 bases left between them. Germline CDR1 is SGHTA and CDR2 is FQGNSA. The CDR3 extends over 12 amino acids.

In the case of this clone: The read terminates 3 residues before the CDR3 end, so the remaining end is supplied by the germline J gene. The V and J genes are TRBV9 and TRBJ2-1; 10 bases align to TRBD2. V lost 2 bases and J lost 5; bases outside the gene matches: 7. The CDR3 sequence is 16 residues long. Germline CDR1 is SGDLS and CDR2 is YYNGEE. The CDR3 DNA, read in part, is TGTGCCAGCAGCGTGGGAGGACTAGCGGTCGACAATGAG. This translates into CASSVGGLAVDNE. The entire CDR3 protein is CASSVGGLAVDNEQFF.

About this clone: The read is 3 residues too short to cover the CDR3 end, so that end is filled in from the germline J gene. The V gene is TRBV2, the J gene TRBJ1-3; possible D gene TRBD1, 6 bases. The V end lost 3 bases, the J end lost 3 bases, and 15 bases lay between the germline ends. The V gene's germline CDR1 is SNHLY and CDR2 FYNNEI. The CDR3 is made up of 16 amino acids. The covered CDR3 bases are TGTGCCAGCAGTGACAATGACAGGCTATTTGGAAACACC. Translation gives CASSDNDRLFGNT. The whole CDR3 region reads CASSDNDRLFGNTIYF.

Details on this clone: Sequencing ends 3 residues short of the CDR3 end; the germline J gene provides the rest. This chain uses TRBV20-1 with TRBJ2-5; 9 nucleotides line up with TRBD2. Looked up from germline, CDR1 is DFQATT and CDR2 is SNEGSKA (reference sequence). V lost 0 bases to trimming and J lost 4 bases; unmatched junction nucleotides: 12. This CDR3 is 17 amino acids long. CDR3 DNA, as far as it was read: TGCAGTGCTAGAGAAAGCCCCGGGACTAGCCCCACAGAGACC. This translates into CSARESPGTSPTET. The whole CDR3 sequence is CSARESPGTSPTETQYF.